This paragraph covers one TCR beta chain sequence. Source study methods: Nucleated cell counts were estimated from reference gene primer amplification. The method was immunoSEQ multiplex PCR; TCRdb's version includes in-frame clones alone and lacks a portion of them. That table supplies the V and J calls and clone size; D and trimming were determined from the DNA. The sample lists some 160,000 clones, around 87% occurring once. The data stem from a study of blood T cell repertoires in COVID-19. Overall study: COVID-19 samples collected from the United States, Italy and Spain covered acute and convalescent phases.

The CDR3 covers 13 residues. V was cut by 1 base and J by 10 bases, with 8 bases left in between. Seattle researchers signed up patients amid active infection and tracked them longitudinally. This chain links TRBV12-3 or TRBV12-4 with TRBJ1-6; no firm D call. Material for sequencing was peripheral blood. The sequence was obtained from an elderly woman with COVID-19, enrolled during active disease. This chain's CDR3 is CASSLEGGSPLHF. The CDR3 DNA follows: TGTGCCAGCAGTTTAGAGGGAGGCTCACCCCTCCACTTT.